This TCR beta chain came from a study of blood T cell repertoires in COVID-19. For the study at large: Italy, Spain and the United States were the sources of the convalescent and acute COVID-19 samples. PBMCs, B-cell-depleted T cells, or T cells provided the cDNA or gDNA that made up the material.

The CDR3 runs 20 residues. The germline CDR1 and CDR2 sequences are MNHNS and SASEGT. Deletions cut 2 bases from V and 4 bases from J, with 24 bases between. How the authors handled the data: It was from reference gene primer amplification that nucleated cell counts were estimated. Produced via immunoSEQ multiplex PCR; TCRdb's table is partial and in-frame only. V, J and clone size derive from that table, while D and trimming were established from the DNA sequence. The sample includes about 75,000 clones, approximately 90% of them seen just once. This clone was observed a single time. This chain joins TRBV6-1 and TRBJ2-6, with a possible D match to TRBD2 (6 bases). The clonotype originates from a human donor in a cohort sampled during active COVID-19. Sequenced: peripheral blood. CDR3 bases: TGTGCCAGCAGTGAACCCGCTGGAGGGGCTCTAGGGGCAGGGGCCAACGTCCTGACTTTC. Encoded protein: CASSEPAGGALGAGANVLTF.